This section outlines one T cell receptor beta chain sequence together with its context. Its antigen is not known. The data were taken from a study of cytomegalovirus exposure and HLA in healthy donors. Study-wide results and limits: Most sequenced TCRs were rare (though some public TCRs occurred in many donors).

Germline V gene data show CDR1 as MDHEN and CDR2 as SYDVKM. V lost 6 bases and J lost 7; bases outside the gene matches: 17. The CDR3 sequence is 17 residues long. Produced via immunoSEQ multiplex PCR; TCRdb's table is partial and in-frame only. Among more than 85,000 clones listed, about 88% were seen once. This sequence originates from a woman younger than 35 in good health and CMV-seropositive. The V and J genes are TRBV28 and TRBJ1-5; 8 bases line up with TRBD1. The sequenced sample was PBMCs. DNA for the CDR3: TGTGCCAGCAGCCCAAGACAGGGGTTCAAGGGCTCGCAGCCCCAGCATTTT. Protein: CASSPRQGFKGSQPQHF.